Only a few counts were recorded for the clone carrying this TCR beta chain. The germline gene is not matched at one end of the junction; a read error may be the cause. The CDR3 contains 15 residues. Germline V CDR1 and CDR2: SGHRS, YFSETQ. The sample is drawn from a study of blood T cell repertoires in COVID-19. Study-level information: COVID-19 samples, acute and convalescent, were from the United States, Italy and Spain. Sources were T cells, B-cell-depleted T cells, or PBMCs; the material itself was cDNA or gDNA.

Source study methods: Scientists estimated how many nucleated cells there were by amplifying reference gene primers. Some clones are missing from TCRdb's copy, which holds only in-frame ones; the method was immunoSEQ multiplex PCR. For V, J and clone size, that table is used; D and trimming come from the DNA. The sample has more than 20,000 clones, about 76% seen once. J is TRBJ2-1 and V is TRBV5-1, with D possibly being TRBD2 (5 bases). The sequenced sample consisted of peripheral blood. The sequence came from a man older than 75 with active or convalescent COVID-19. CDR3: CASSPTNPLYDEQFF. The CDR3 DNA sequence: TGCGCCAGCAGCCCGACTAACCCCCTCTACGATGAGCAGTTCTTC.